One sample yielded the 7 T cell receptor beta chains listed below, sequenced in a study of beta chain features in type 1 diabetes. Study-level points and caveats: Within each of all four CD4+ subsets, Type 1 diabetes patients had TCRB CDR3s that were moderately but significantly shorter.

Since all of the isolated RNA was reverse transcribed, expressed TCRB transcripts were what got sequenced. TCRdb keeps only in-frame clones here, not all; method: immunoSEQ multiplex PCR. The table shows 12,000 to 15,000 clones, with more than 55% occurring only once. These TCRs' antigens remain unknown. The source material was stem cell memory CD4+ T cells from blood. The receptors derive from a young woman with type 1 diabetes.

V gene TRBV25-1 combines with J gene TRBJ1-2; D is unclear. V was clipped by 2 bases and J by 2 bases, with 9 bases between them. Germline-derived CDR1 and CDR2 are MGHDK and SYGVNS. The CDR3 is 14 amino acids. CDR3: CASSEPQVNYGYTF. The CDR3 coding sequence is TGTGCCAGCAGTGAACCGCAGGTGAACTATGGCTACACCTTC.

The chain couples TRBV4-3 to TRBJ2-1, with 11 bases identical to TRBD2. CDR1 is LGHNA and CDR2 is YSLEER in the germline V gene. The trim removed 3 bases at V and 0 bases at J, leaving 10 bases unmatched. This CDR3 is built from 19 residues. The CDR3: CASSHPSGLAGGSYNEQFF. CDR3 in DNA: TGCGCCAGCAGCCATCCCTCAGGGCTAGCGGGGGGCTCCTACAATGAGCAGTTCTTC.

Only a few counts were recorded for this clone. The rearrangement links TRBV14 to TRBJ2-1; no firm D call. V lost 2 bases and J 4 bases, leaving 9 bases between the germline ends. CDR1 SGHDN and CDR2 FVKESK come from the germline V gene. This CDR3 spans 14 amino acids. CDR3 protein: CASSQSSVYNEQFF. Written as DNA, the CDR3 is TGTGCCAGCAGCCAATCCAGCGTATACAATGAGCAGTTCTTC. Combining the CDR3 with reference TRBV14 and TRBJ2-1 gives the whole variable domain EAGVTQFPSHSVIEKGQTVTLRCDPISGHDNLYWYRRVMGKEIKFLLHFVKESKQDESGMPNNRFLAERTGGTYSTLKVQPAELEDSGVYFCASSQSSVYNEQFFGPGTRLTVL.

J is TRBJ2-1 and V is TRBV2; 8 nucleotides align to TRBD2. With V trimmed by 7 bases and J by 7 bases, 6 bases remained unmatched. Germline CDR1 and CDR2: SNHLY and FYNNEI. The CDR3 spans 13 residues. CDR3 loop: CASILAGGNEQFF. Here the CDR3 DNA reads TGTGCCAGCATCCTCGCGGGGGGAAATGAGCAGTTCTTC.

The chain has TRBV7-2 and TRBJ2-2; D perhaps matches TRBD1 (5 bases). Germline V gives CDR1 SGHTA, CDR2 FQGNSA. V was pared by 0 bases and J by 2 bases, with 13 bases between. The CDR3 is 17 residues long. CDR3 loop: CASSLATPGHNTGELFF. CDR3 DNA sequence: TGTGCCAGCAGCTTAGCAACTCCAGGGCATAACACCGGGGAGCTGTTTTTT.

The rearrangement joins TRBV15 to TRBJ2-6; maybe TRBD1 (5 bases). Germline CDR1 is LNHNV and CDR2 is YYDKDF (reference sequence). The CDR3 spans 18 residues. The V end was cut by 5 bases, the J end by 1 base, with 18 bases between. The chain's CDR3 is CATSERQIFGSGANVLTF. As DNA, the CDR3 is TGTGCCACCAGCGAACGACAGATTTTCGGTTCTGGGGCCAACGTCCTGACTTTC.

The J gene is TRBJ2-1, the V gene TRBV5-4, with 10 bases fitting TRBD2. The CDR3 covers 16 residues. Germline CDR1 is SGHNT and CDR2 is YYREEE (reference sequence). Losses at the gene ends were 7 bases for V and 4 bases for J; bases not matched to a gene: 11. The CDR3 coding sequence is TGTGCCAGCTCCTCGGGCGCTAGCGGGGGTTACAATGAGCAGTTCTTC. Translated: CASSSGASGGYNEQFF.